In its sample, the clone carrying this T cell receptor (beta chain) was seen many times. Its antigen remains unknown. The source of the sample is a study of T cell repertoires in cytomegalovirus infection. TCRdb recomputed calls from the reads with MiXCR, one row per CDR3 protein. The data show about 270,000 distinct CDR3 sequences, less than 25% seen once. Looked up from germline, CDR1 is MNHNS and CDR2 is SASEGT. There are 13 residues in the CDR3. V shed 2 bases and J shed 2 bases, with 6 bases lying between them. This sequence originates from a human donor in good health (CMV status not recorded). Some clones in this sample may be carry-over from other donors' samples. Sample: cultured PBMCs, taken from culture after CMV antigen stimulation. The chain couples TRBV6-1 to TRBJ1-2; the D gene is possibly TRBD1 (5 bases). The CDR3 protein is CASSEQGNYGYTF. The CDR3 DNA is TGTGCCAGCAGTGAACAGGGAAACTATGGCTACACCTTC.